The 18 T cell receptor beta chains given below trace back to one sample, sequenced in a study of T cell repertoires in cytomegalovirus infection. TCRdb itself ran the reads through MiXCR, one entry per CDR3 protein. There are some 700,000 distinct CDR3 sequences in the sample; under 40% occur only once, and about 2.8% lies in the top ten. The sequencing input was PBMCs. The source of these receptors is a human donor in good health (CMV status not recorded). Some clones in this sample may be carry-over from other donors' samples.

This clonotype appeared a few times. The chain combines TRBV7-3 with TRBJ1-2; TRBD1 aligns across 8 bases. CDR1 is SGHTA and CDR2 is FQGTGA in the germline V gene. The CDR3 spans 13 residues. The J segment lost 7 bases and the V segment lost 6 bases, leaving 7 bases of the junction unmatched. The CDR3 DNA is TGTGCCAGCAGTCCGGACAGGGCGAGTGGCTACACCTTC. Its translation: CASSPDRASGYTF.

The chain carries TRBV28 and TRBJ2-1; 7 positions match TRBD2. The junction had 14 bases not matched to a gene; V was cut back by 7 bases and J by 8 bases. This CDR3 has 15 amino acids. Germline CDR1 is MDHEN and CDR2 is SYDVKM. CDR3 protein: CASTGAGAGFYEQFF. Written as DNA, the CDR3 is TGTGCCAGCACTGGGGCGGGAGCTGGTTTCTATGAGCAGTTCTTC.

The chain couples TRBV20-1 to TRBJ2-2; D not certain. The CDR3 covers 13 residues. Trimming removed 0 bases from V and 4 bases from J, with 6 bases in between. The V gene's germline CDR1 is DFQATT and CDR2 SNEGSKA (reference sequence). In DNA form, the CDR3 reads TGCAGTGCTAGAGATCCAGGCACCGGGGAGCTGTTTTTT. It encodes CSARDPGTGELFF.

The chain uses TRBV20-1 and TRBJ2-7, with 7 positions matching TRBD1. Germline CDR1 reads DFQATT; CDR2 reads SNEGSKA (reference sequence). This CDR3 is built from 15 residues. J lost 0 bases, V lost 6 bases, and 11 bases had no gene match. CDR3 sequence reads: CSATRPGQSSYEQYF. The CDR3 DNA reads TGCAGTGCAACCCGTCCGGGACAGAGCTCCTACGAGCAGTACTTC.

The gene calls are TRBV12-3 or TRBV12-4 and TRBJ2-7; 14 bases are shared with TRBD2. The CDR3 is 16 residues long. Unmatched junction bases numbered 3, after V lost 5 bases and J lost 0 bases. The CDR3: CASSHGTSGGSYEQYF. Here the CDR3 DNA reads TGTGCCAGCAGTCACGGGACTAGCGGGGGCTCCTACGAGCAGTACTTC.

The table lists this clonotype with a few counts. The chain carries TRBV4-1 and TRBJ1-1; D not resolved. The V end lost 1 base, the J end lost 4 bases, and 7 bases lay between the germline ends. The CDR3 is 13 amino acids. The germline gives CDR1 MGHRA, CDR2 YSYEKL. The CDR3 is CASSQAFLTEAFF. CDR3 coding DNA: TGCGCCAGCAGCCAAGCGTTCCTCACTGAAGCTTTCTTT.

This clonotype occurred a few times. This rearrangement joins TRBV20-1 to TRBJ1-5, with 7 bases that match TRBD1. The V gene's germline CDR1 is DFQATT and CDR2 SNEGSKA (reference sequence). The ends lost 3 bases at V and 7 bases at J; junction bases unmatched: 6. The CDR3 has 13 residues. The DNA for the CDR3 is TGCAGTGCTAGGGAGGGGGCGGGCCAGCCCCAGCATTTT. This gives the protein CSAREGAGQPQHF.

This chain joins TRBV5-1 and TRBJ2-3; maybe TRBD2 (6 bases). The germline V gene has CDR1 SGHRS and CDR2 YFSETQ. The length of the CDR3 is 15 residues. The germline V and J ends were trimmed by 1 base and 1 base, with 10 bases remaining between them. In DNA form, the CDR3 reads TGCGCCAGCAGCTTGCGGGAGTCGGGCACAGATACGCAGTATTTT. The encoded protein is CASSLRESGTDTQYF.

A few counts support this clonotype. This rearrangement joins TRBV28 to TRBJ2-1; a possible D gene is TRBD1 (6 bases). The CDR3 is made up of 16 amino acids. V gave up 3 bases and J gave up 0 bases, with 12 bases separating them. Germline CDR1 reads MDHEN; CDR2 reads SYDVKM. The CDR3 sequence: CASSFFGQSSYNEQFF. CDR3 DNA sequence: TGTGCCAGCAGTTTTTTTGGACAGAGCTCCTACAATGAGCAGTTCTTC.

The chain links TRBV4-2 to TRBJ2-6; a possible D gene is TRBD1 (5 bases). Germline CDR1 LGHNA, CDR2 YNFKEQ. The V end was cut by 1 base, the J end by 2 bases, with 9 bases between. The CDR3 is 16 residues long. The CDR3 protein is CASSQGGATGANVLTF. In DNA form, the CDR3 reads TGTGCCAGCAGCCAAGGGGGCGCGACTGGGGCCAACGTCCTGACTTTC.

The chain is built from TRBV7-9 and TRBJ1-2; TRBD1 agrees at 8 bases. Germline V gene data show CDR1 as SEHNR and CDR2 as FQNEAQ (reference sequence). The CDR3 has 15 residues. V lost 1 base to trimming and J lost 2 bases; unmatched junction nucleotides: 3. The CDR3 loop reads CASSLVRTGNYGYTF. CDR3 nucleotides: TGTGCCAGCAGCTTAGTACGGACAGGGAACTATGGCTACACCTTC. Complete variable domain (other parts from reference TRBV7-9 and TRBJ1-2): DTGVSQNPRHKITKRGQNVTFRCDPISEHNRLYWYRQTLGQGPEFLTYFQNEAQLEKSRLLSDRFSAERPKGSFSTLEIQRTEQGDSAMYLCASSLVRTGNYGYTFGSGTRLTVV.

For the CDR3, the DNA is TGTGCCAGTAGTCCCCAGAGCAAGTACACCGGGGAGCTGTTTTTT. Its protein is CASSPQSKYTGELFF. The chain combines TRBV19 with TRBJ2-2; D uncertain. The germline gives CDR1 LNHDA, CDR2 SQIVND (reference sequence). This CDR3 is built from 15 residues. V lost 5 bases to trimming and J lost 3 bases, with 13 bases between them.

This clonotype was observed a few times. The J gene is TRBJ2-1, the V gene TRBV24-1; D gene unclear. Trimming shortened V by 7 bases and J by 4 bases, and 10 bases separated the two germline ends. There are 13 residues in the CDR3. Germline V gene data show CDR1 as KGHDR and CDR2 as SFDVKD. The CDR3 nucleotides are TGTGCCACCAGCCCGGACCGATACAATGAGCAGTTCTTC. Translated: CATSPDRYNEQFF.

In its sample, this clonotype was seen a few times. V and J are TRBV13 and TRBJ1-4; D is ambiguous. CDR3 length equals 15 residues. The germline CDR1 and CDR2 sequences are PRHDT and FYEKMQ (reference sequence). Trimming stripped 2 bases from V and 5 bases from J, with 12 bases between. CDR3 nucleotides: TGTGCCAGCAGCTTATCTGGACGGATCAATGAAAAACTGTTTTTT. Translation: CASSLSGRINEKLFF.

The chain has TRBV11-2 and TRBJ1-2, with D tentatively TRBD1 (5 bases). V was trimmed by 5 bases and J by 7 bases, leaving 14 bases between them. The CDR3 has 13 amino acids. Germline V gives CDR1 SGHAT, CDR2 FQNNGV. DNA for the CDR3: TGTGCCAGCAGCCCCCGGGGGACGGGTGGCTACACCTTC. This sequence encodes CASSPRGTGGYTF.

This chain uses TRBV6-5 with TRBJ2-5; TRBD1 aligns across 8 bases. This CDR3 spans 15 amino acids. With 1 base clipped from V and 1 base from J, the junction kept 2 bases outside the gene matches. Germline CDR1 is MNHEY and CDR2 is SVGAGI. CDR3 in DNA: TGTGCCAGCAGTTACTGGGGGACAGGCCAAGAGACCCAGTACTTC. Its translation is CASSYWGTGQETQYF.

Only a few counts were recorded for this clonotype. One end of the junction varies from germline; a read error may be responsible. This chain joins TRBV6-2 or TRBV6-3 and TRBJ2-2; possible D gene TRBD1, 5 bases. CDR1 MNHEY and CDR2 SVGEGT come from the germline V gene. The length of the CDR3 is 15 residues. The CDR3 here is CASRYLGVDTGELFF. For the CDR3, the DNA is TGTGCCAGCAGATACTTAGGGGTGGACACCGGGGAGCTGTTTTTT.

This clonotype was picked up a small number of times. A much larger clone lies a single base off, so this may be a read error. The chain uses TRBV7-6 and TRBJ2-3; 11 nucleotides agree with TRBD2. Trimming at V came to 0 bases and at J to 4 bases, leaving 0 bases not matched to a gene. This CDR3 region has 15 residues. Germline V gene data show CDR1 as SGHVS and CDR2 as FNYEAQ. The CDR3 protein is CASSLASGGADTQYF. Written as DNA, the CDR3 is TGTGCCAGCAGCTTAGCTAGCGGGGGGGCAGATACGCAGTATTTT.